Listed below are T cell receptor beta chains from one sample, sequenced in a study of immune evolution from preneoplasia to lung adenocarcinoma. The data were produced by immunoSEQ multiplex PCR, yet TCRdb's version contains in-frame clones alone and is incomplete. The data show about 5,800 clones, with roughly 77% seen just once and roughly 20% held by the top ten. Sequences were obtained from FFPE adjacent normal lung tissue. These receptors came from a person aged 60-79 years with lung adenocarcinoma. The CDR3 runs from the conserved cysteine through the conserved F or W. D genes are given only for firm matches. Only part of the rows carry a size: once, few, many, or a class if the clone is expanded.

v_gene	abundance	j_gene	d_gene	CDR3nt	CDR3aa
TRBV18	.	TRBJ2-1	.	TGTGCCAGCTCACCAAGTAGTCGCAGGGGGGACAATGAGCAGTTCTTC	CASSPSSRRGDNEQFF
TRBV30	.	TRBJ2-3	TRBD2	TGTGCCTGGAGGCTAGCGGGAGGCACAGATACGCAGTATTTT	CAWRLAGGTDTQYF
TRBV5-1	.	TRBJ2-2	TRBD2	TGCGCCAGCAGCTTGGTAGGCGGGGGCACCGGGGAGCTGTTTTTT	CASSLVGGGTGELFF
TRBV6-1	.	TRBJ1-1	TRBD1	TGTGCCAGCAGTTTCCCCGGGACAGGGGGCACTGAAGCTTTCTTT	CASSFPGTGGTEAFF
TRBV5-6	.	TRBJ1-5	.	TGTGCCAGCAGCCGTAGGACCGTTCAGGGAAATCAGCCCCAGCATTTT	CASSRRTVQGNQPQHF
TRBV27	few	TRBJ2-5	TRBD1	TGTGCCAGCAGTCGGACAGGGGTCCGTGAGACCCAGTACTTC	CASSRTGVRETQYF
TRBV19	few	TRBJ2-5	.	TGTGCCAGTAGTCCCTCCCGTGGTCGAGAGACCCAGTACTTC	CASSPSRGRETQYF
TRBV2	.	TRBJ2-5	.	TGTGCCAGCAGTGAAGCCCCTCCGTGGGGCGGAGAGACCCAGTACTTC	CASSEAPPWGGETQYF
TRBV28	few	TRBJ2-3	.	TGTGCCAGCAGTTTCCTAGCTGGCACAGATACGCAGTATTTT	CASSFLAGTDTQYF
TRBV28	.	TRBJ2-5	.	TGTGCCAGCACCAGAACGATTAGGGAGACCCAGTACTTC	CASTRTIRETQYF
TRBV5-4	.	TRBJ2-3	.	TGTGCCAGCAGCTCGTGGGGACCGGGTACGCAGTATTTT	CASSSWGPGTQYF
TRBV28	few	TRBJ1-3	.	TGTGCCAGCAGGAAAAGCTCTGGAAACACCATATATTTT	CASRKSSGNTIYF
TRBV7-2	.	TRBJ1-5	.	TGTGCCAGCAGCCTAGAGGGTTTCAATCAGCCCCAGCATTTT	CASSLEGFNQPQHF
TRBV5-4	.	TRBJ2-5	.	TGTGCCAGCAGCTTGGCTGATGCCAGGGGATGGGAGACCCAGTACTTC	CASSLADARGWETQYF
TRBV11-2	.	TRBJ2-2	.	TGTGCCAGCAGCCCGGTGCGGCAAAACACCGGGGAGCTGTTTTTT	CASSPVRQNTGELFF
TRBV10-1	.	TRBJ2-2	.	TGCGCCAGCAGTGACAGGGATCCCGGGGAGCTGTTTTTT	CASSDRDPGELFF
TRBV5-1	.	TRBJ1-2	.	TGCGCCAGCAGCCTAGGGACCAACTATGGCTACACCTTC	CASSLGTNYGYTF
TRBV6-5	medium-sized	TRBJ1-4	.	TGTGCCAGCAGTTACTCGACAGCAACTAATGAAAAACTGTTTTTT	CASSYSTATNEKLFF
TRBV15	once	TRBJ1-1	.	TGTGCCACCAGCAGAGAAGCGGGAACTGAAGCTTTCTTT	CATSREAGTEAFF
TRBV7-9	few	TRBJ2-1	.	TGTGCCAGCAGCTTAGTAGTAGGATACAATGAGCAGTTCTTC	CASSLVVGYNEQFF
TRBV9	.	TRBJ2-1	.	TGTGCCAGCAGCGTACAAGGAGGTGAGCAGTTCTTC	CASSVQGGEQFF
TRBV5-1	.	TRBJ2-7	TRBD1	TGCGCCAGCAGCTTGGATTCGGCAGGGGGCCTCGAGCAGTACTTC	CASSLDSAGGLEQYF
TRBV7-8	.	TRBJ1-6	.	TGTGCCAGCAGCGTCCGGGACACCGGTCGAAATTCACCCCTCCACTTT	CASSVRDTGRNSPLHF
TRBV27	.	TRBJ1-5	TRBD1	TGTGCCAGCAGTCTACTGCCCGGACAGGGGATTCAGCCCCAGCATTTT	CASSLLPGQGIQPQHF
TRBV5-1	once	TRBJ2-7	.	TGCGCCAGCAGCTTGGCCTTGGGGGCAGCCTACGAGCAGTACTTC	CASSLALGAAYEQYF
TRBV27	.	TRBJ1-6	.	TGTGCCAGCAGTTTCGGACGCCCCAATTCACCCCTCCACTTT	CASSFGRPNSPLHF
TRBV19	.	TRBJ2-7	TRBD2	TGTGCCAGTGCTCCGGGACTAGCGTTAGAGCAGTACTTC	CASAPGLALEQYF